A single sample gave rise to the 11 T cell receptor beta chains below, sequenced in a study of blood T cell repertoires in COVID-19 (dated by TCRdb to 2018 to 2021). Libraries were built with the immunoSEQ multiplex PCR assay. Not all clones reach the TCRdb copy of this immuneACCESS table, which keeps in-frame sequences only. Checked studies attribute under half of the gap to unresolved V genes and leave the rest unexplained. The sample table records roughly 52,000 clones; about 84% of these occur just once. The ten largest account for around 25% of the sample. Sequenced: peripheral blood. Every receptor here comes from a woman older than 75 with acute or convalescent COVID-19.

J is TRBJ1-4 and V is TRBV4-2, with 7 positions matching TRBD1. The CDR3 is 14 residues long. With V trimmed by 4 bases and J by 5 bases, 4 bases remained unmatched. Germline V lookup: CDR1 LGHNA, CDR2 YNFKEQ. CDR3 region: CASSLDRKNEKLFF. The CDR3 nucleotides are TGTGCCAGCAGCCTGGACAGGAAGAATGAAAAACTGTTTTTT.

This sequence joins TRBV7-3 and TRBJ2-5, with 8 bases identical to TRBD2. V shed 5 bases, J shed 6 bases, and the junction held 8 bases outside the gene matches. The germline CDR1 and CDR2 sequences are SGHTA and FQGTGA. This CDR3 contains 14 residues. The CDR3 coding sequence is TGTGCCAGCAGCCAAAGCGGGGGCACCAAGACCCAGTACTTC. This translates into CASSQSGGTKTQYF. Complete variable domain (other parts from reference TRBV7-3 and TRBJ2-5): GAGVSQTPSNKVTEKGKYVELRCDPISGHTALYWYRQSLGQGPEFLIYFQGTGAADDSGLPNDRFFAVRPEGSVSTLKIQRTERGDSAVYLCASSQSGGTKTQYFGPGTRLLVL.

V is TRBV10-3 and J is TRBJ2-7, with 7 bases fitting TRBD1. This CDR3 is 12 amino acids long. Germline assignment: CDR1 ENHRY and CDR2 SYGVKD. Trimming took 10 bases from V and 0 from J; bases not matched to a gene: 3. This chain's CDR3 is CATRDSSYEQYV. CDR3 in DNA: TGTGCCACTCGGGACAGCTCCTACGAGCAGTACGTC.

This sequence joins TRBV28 and TRBJ2-7; 7 nucleotides match TRBD2. Germline CDR1 is MDHEN and CDR2 is SYDVKM. The V gene end was trimmed by 5 bases and the J gene end by 4 bases; junction bases not matched to a gene: 5. CDR3 length: 13 residues. The CDR3 DNA sequence: TGTGCCAGCAGTACCCTAGCGGAGTACGAGCAGTACTTC. Translating it yields CASSTLAEYEQYF.

The V gene is TRBV5-6, the J gene TRBJ1-2, with no clear D. Germline V gene data show CDR1 as SGHDT and CDR2 as YYEEEE. CDR3 length: 14 residues. The V end lost 7 bases, the J end lost 8 bases, and 21 bases lay between the germline ends. The CDR3 is CASLRREGSGGYTF. The DNA for the CDR3 is TGTGCCAGCTTAAGGAGGGAAGGTTCGGGAGGCTACACCTTC.

The J gene is TRBJ2-5, the V gene TRBV5-1; 11 positions agree with TRBD2. Germline V gene data show CDR1 as SGHRS and CDR2 as YFSETQ. J was trimmed by 5 bases and V by 2 bases; bases with no gene match: 5. This CDR3 region has 15 residues. CDR3 nucleotide sequence: TGCGCCAGCAGCTTACTAGCGGGAGAGGGGGAGACCCAGTACTTC. Translating it yields CASSLLAGEGETQYF.

A single count supports this clone. CDR3 amino acids: CASKKFQGARTEAFF. The CDR3 nucleotides read TGCGCCAGCAAGAAATTCCAGGGGGCTAGGACTGAAGCTTTCTTT. The gene calls are TRBV5-1 and TRBJ1-1, with TRBD1 matching 8 bases. V lost 6 bases, J lost 5 bases, and 12 bases stayed unmatched. The CDR3 loop spans 15 amino acids. CDR1 and CDR2 from the germline V gene are SGHRS and YFSETQ. Based on the CDR3 plus reference TRBV5-1 and TRBJ1-1, the full variable domain is KAGVTQTPRYLIKTRGQQVTLSCSPISGHRSVSWYQQTPGQGLQFLFEYFSETQRNKGNFPGRFSGRQFSNSRSEMNVSTLELGDSALYLCASKKFQGARTEAFFGQGTRLTVV.

The chain carries TRBV29-1 and TRBJ1-1; D perhaps matches TRBD1 (5 bases). V lost 7 bases to trimming and J lost 3 bases, with 15 bases between them. The V gene's germline CDR1 is SQVTM and CDR2 ANQGSEA. The CDR3 sequence is 13 residues long. CDR3 sequence: CSAGGPRDTEAFF. In DNA form, the CDR3 reads TGCAGCGCCGGGGGACCACGAGACACTGAAGCTTTCTTT.

The chain links TRBV18 to TRBJ1-4, with D unclear. Germline CDR1 is KGHSH and CDR2 is LQKENI. The CDR3 has 13 amino acids. Deletions cut 3 bases from V and 7 bases from J, with 9 bases between. The chain's CDR3 is CASSPSRSEKLFF. The CDR3 bases are TGTGCCAGCTCACCTTCGAGAAGTGAAAAACTGTTTTTT.

V gene TRBV18 combines with J gene TRBJ2-5; 8 bases fit TRBD1. CDR1 and CDR2 from the germline V gene are KGHSH and LQKENI. V gave up 3 bases and J gave up 2 bases; unmatched junction bases: 8. The CDR3 is made up of 16 amino acids. This CDR3 is CASSPLLTGGQETQYF. The CDR3 bases are TGTGCCAGCTCACCCCTCTTAACAGGGGGACAAGAGACCCAGTACTTC. The entire variable domain, with the rest obtained from reference TRBV18 and TRBJ2-5, is as follows: NAGVMQNPRHLVRRRGQEARLRCSPMKGHSHVYWYRQLPEEGLKFMVYLQKENIIDESGMPKERFSAEFPKEGPSILRIQQVVRGDSAAYFCASSPLLTGGQETQYFGPGTRLLVL.

This chain uses TRBV18 with TRBJ2-2, with D uncertain. CDR3 size: 13 residues. CDR1 KGHSH and CDR2 LQKENI come from the germline V gene. V was clipped by 2 bases and J by 5 bases, with 6 bases between them. The CDR3 nucleotides are TGTGCCAGCTCACCAGCGAGAACCGGGGAGCTGTTTTTT. Encoded protein: CASSPARTGELFF.